The 21 T cell receptor beta chains below were found in one sample sequenced in a study of blood T cell repertoires in COVID-19. Profiled with immunoSEQ multiplex PCR; TCRdb holds only in-frame clones, not every one. Of 380,000 or so clones detected, roughly 87% appear once; the ten largest clones hold more than 2%. The source material was PBMCs or T cells enriched from blood (not recorded which). The receptors derive from a woman aged 40 to 50 with acute COVID-19.

The chain combines TRBV2 with TRBJ2-5; 7 nucleotides align to TRBD2. Germline CDR1 is SNHLY and CDR2 is FYNNEI. The CDR3 extends over 15 amino acids. The V and J ends lost 6 bases and 1 base, in that order; junction bases with no gene match: 8. CDR3: CASRGRSGGQETQYF. CDR3 nucleotides: TGTGCCAGCAGGGGACGGTCGGGGGGCCAAGAGACCCAGTACTTC.

The rearrangement links TRBV3-1 (or the pseudogene TRBV3-2) to TRBJ2-5; TRBD1 matches 8 bases. The V gene end was trimmed by 1 base and the J gene end by 5 bases; junction bases not matched to a gene: 3. Germline V gene lookup returns CDR1 LGHDT and CDR2 YNNKEL (reference sequence). The CDR3 extends over 14 amino acids. This chain's CDR3 is CASSQAGGAETQYF. The CDR3 DNA reads TGTGCCAGCAGCCAAGCAGGGGGCGCGGAGACCCAGTACTTC.

The rearrangement uses TRBV9 and TRBJ1-2, with 10 nucleotides matching TRBD1. The J segment lost 7 bases and the V segment lost 6 bases, leaving 6 bases of the junction unmatched. Germline values: CDR1 SGDLS, CDR2 YYNGEE. This CDR3 is 13 amino acids long. CDR3 sequence: CASTRTGGSGYTF. CDR3 nucleotides: TGTGCCAGCACCCGGACAGGGGGAAGTGGCTACACCTTC.

The V gene is TRBV14, the J gene TRBJ1-2; D unresolved. The length of the CDR3 is 13 residues. Trimming left V 2 bases short and J 3 bases short, with 7 bases between. Germline V lookup: CDR1 SGHDN, CDR2 FVKESK. CDR3 sequence (DNA): TGTGCCAGCAGCCAACCAGATGACTATGGCTACACCTTC. This encodes CASSQPDDYGYTF. Full variable domain (outside the CDR3, taken from reference TRBV14 and TRBJ1-2): EAGVTQFPSHSVIEKGQTVTLRCDPISGHDNLYWYRRVMGKEIKFLLHFVKESKQDESGMPNNRFLAERTGGTYSTLKVQPAELEDSGVYFCASSQPDDYGYTFGSGTRLTVV.

The chain carries TRBV29-1 and TRBJ2-6, with TRBD1 matching 12 bases. CDR1 and CDR2 from the germline V gene are SQVTM and ANQGSEA. The CDR3 is 16 amino acids. The J segment lost 4 bases and the V segment lost 6 bases, leaving 7 bases of the junction unmatched. This chain's CDR3 is CSVPGQGAGGANVLTF. The CDR3, as DNA: TGCAGCGTCCCGGGACAGGGGGCTGGAGGGGCCAACGTCCTGACTTTC.

In this sample, this clone turned up once. The V call is TRBV7-2, the J call TRBJ2-7, with a possible D match to TRBD1 (5 bases). The V end was cut by 1 base, the J end by 7 bases, with 14 bases between. Germline CDR1 and CDR2: SGHTA and FQGNSA. The CDR3 loop spans 14 amino acids. CDR3: CASSLVPQGAEQYF. In DNA form, the CDR3 reads TGTGCCAGCAGCTTAGTACCTCAGGGCGCAGAGCAGTACTTC.

The chain is built from TRBV12-3 or TRBV12-4 and TRBJ1-2; unclear D gene. The CDR3 is made up of 13 amino acids. The V end was cut by 2 bases, the J end by 4 bases, with 8 bases between. The CDR3 region is CASSLLSLYGYTF. In DNA form, the CDR3 reads TGTGCCAGCAGTTTATTGAGCCTCTATGGCTACACCTTC.

The gene calls are TRBV5-1 and TRBJ2-2; weak D call: TRBD2 (6 bases). V was trimmed by 5 bases and J by 6 bases, leaving 11 bases between them. Germline-derived CDR1 and CDR2 are SGHRS and YFSETQ. CDR3 length equals 13 residues. The CDR3 protein is CASSLAGPGELFF. As DNA, the CDR3 is TGCGCCAGCAGTCTTGCGGGGCCCGGGGAGCTGTTTTTT.

The V call is TRBV7-8, the J call TRBJ2-2, with D perhaps matching TRBD2 (6 bases). V was trimmed by 1 base and J by 7 bases, leaving 19 bases between them. CDR3 size: 17 residues. Germline V gene data show CDR1 as SGHVS and CDR2 as FQNEAQ. The CDR3 loop is CASSLVDTGVTNGELFF. CDR3 DNA: TGTGCCAGCAGCTTAGTCGATACGGGGGTGACCAACGGGGAGCTGTTTTTT. The whole variable domain, filled in from reference TRBV7-8 and TRBJ2-2, reads GAGVSQSPRYKVAKRGQDVALRCDPISGHVSLFWYQQALGQGPEFLTYFQNEAQLDKSGLPSDRFFAERPEGSVSTLKIQRTQQEDSAVYLCASSLVDTGVTNGELFFGEGSRLTVL.

Here the CDR3 reads CASFTDSYNEQFF. Written as DNA, the CDR3 is TGTGCCAGCTTCACAGACTCCTACAATGAGCAGTTCTTC. The rearrangement uses TRBV2 and TRBJ2-1; D ambiguous. The CDR3 spans 13 residues. CDR1 SNHLY and CDR2 FYNNEI come from the germline V gene. Between the trimmed V and J ends, which lost 8 bases and 0 bases, there was a span of 8 bases.

This clone has just a few counts. The genes are TRBV19 and TRBJ2-5; possibly TRBD2 for D (5 bases). V was pared by 2 bases and J by 4 bases, with 8 bases between. CDR1 and CDR2 from the germline V gene are LNHDA and SQIVND (reference sequence). There are 13 residues in the CDR3. The CDR3 protein is CASSIISAETQYF. In DNA, the CDR3 is TGTGCCAGTAGTATAATTAGCGCAGAGACCCAGTACTTC.

The V and J genes are TRBV23-1 and TRBJ2-4, with TRBD2 as a possible D gene (6 bases). TRBV23-1 is reported as an ORF; its role is uncertain. Trimming stripped 0 bases from V and 1 base from J, with 16 bases between. The CDR3 contains 18 residues. This CDR3 reads CASSQSGGGDGAKNIQYF. For the CDR3, the DNA is TGCGCCAGCAGTCAATCTGGTGGAGGGGACGGCGCCAAAAACATTCAGTACTTC.

This rearrangement joins TRBV6-2 or TRBV6-3 to TRBJ1-4; D is unclear. This CDR3 contains 14 residues. V lost 5 bases and J lost 7, with 14 bases in between. CDR1 is MNHEY and CDR2 is SVGEGT in the germline V gene. The CDR3 coding sequence is TGTGCCAGCAGTATGTACGGTCGAGTTGAAAAACTGTTTTTT. Residues: CASSMYGRVEKLFF.

V is TRBV5-1 and J is TRBJ1-4; 9 nucleotides align to TRBD1. This CDR3 has 15 residues. V shed 0 bases, J shed 6 bases, and the junction held 3 bases outside the gene matches. The V gene's germline CDR1 is SGHRS and CDR2 YFSETQ. The CDR3 is CASSLEGTGYEKLFF. The CDR3 DNA is TGCGCCAGCAGCTTGGAAGGGACAGGGTATGAAAAACTGTTTTTT.

V and J are TRBV2 and TRBJ2-4, with a weak D call TRBD1 (7 bases). This CDR3 has 17 residues. Germline lookup yields CDR1 SNHLY and CDR2 FYNNEI. Between the trimmed V and J ends, which lost 4 bases and 0 bases, there was a span of 16 bases. The CDR3 is CASSGKSGGLAKNIQYF. Here the CDR3 DNA reads TGTGCCAGCAGTGGGAAGTCAGGGGGACTAGCCAAAAACATTCAGTACTTC.

The rearrangement joins TRBV12-5 to TRBJ2-7; no firm D call. This CDR3 contains 11 residues. The germline CDR1 and CDR2 sequences are LGHNT and FRNRAP. V lost 7 bases and J 2 bases, leaving 6 bases between the germline ends. CDR3 sequence: CASVATYEQYF. In DNA, the CDR3 is TGTGCTAGTGTAGCAACCTACGAGCAGTACTTC.

This chain connects TRBV6-5 to TRBJ2-7, with 7 bases aligning to TRBD1. CDR3 size: 14 residues. Trimming at V came to 7 bases and at J to 1 base, leaving 7 bases not matched to a gene. CDR1 is MNHEY, CDR2 SVGAGI, per germline. This chain's CDR3 is CASTKDRRSYEQYF. The CDR3 nucleotides read TGTGCCAGCACTAAGGACAGGCGTTCCTACGAGCAGTACTTC.

The chain links TRBV11-3 to TRBJ2-5, with 8 nucleotides matching TRBD2. Trimming cost V 8 bases and J 1 base; bases outside gene matches: 9. Per the germline V gene, CDR1 is SGHNT and CDR2 is YENEEA. The CDR3 totals 15 residues. The CDR3 sequence: CASSQRGPTQETQYF. DNA of the CDR3: TGTGCCAGCTCGCAGCGGGGGCCCACCCAAGAGACCCAGTACTTC.

V usage is TRBV4-2 and J usage is TRBJ1-5; TRBD1 agrees at 7 bases. V lost 4 bases, J lost 5 bases, and 11 bases stayed unmatched. Germline V gene lookup returns CDR1 LGHNA and CDR2 YNFKEQ. CDR3 size: 16 residues. The CDR3 sequence: CASSPQGGRQDQPQHF. Written as DNA, the CDR3 is TGTGCCAGCAGCCCTCAGGGGGGCAGACAAGATCAGCCCCAGCATTTT.

V and J are TRBV5-1 and TRBJ1-1, with no clear D. The CDR3 has 15 amino acids. V gave up 4 bases and J gave up 6 bases, with 19 bases separating them. Germline loops: CDR1 SGHRS, CDR2 YFSETQ. In DNA form, the CDR3 reads TGCGCCAGCAGCCCAAGGTATGAACAGTTCCCTGAAGCTTTCTTT. This gives the protein CASSPRYEQFPEAFF.

The chain carries TRBV5-1 and TRBJ1-2; 7 nucleotides align to TRBD1. Germline CDR1 SGHRS, CDR2 YFSETQ. Trimming took 0 bases from V and 8 from J; bases not matched to a gene: 4. There are 13 residues in the CDR3. The CDR3 loop is CASSLEGALGYTF. DNA for the CDR3: TGCGCCAGCAGCTTGGAGGGGGCGCTGGGCTACACCTTC.